The subject of this entry is one T cell receptor beta chain. Its matching antigen is unknown. This sample is drawn from a study of T cell responses to AZD1222 COVID-19 vaccine. Study observations and caveats: Following two doses of AZD1222, Spike-specific TCR breadth and depth rose.

V lost 3 bases to trimming and J lost 8 bases, with 16 bases between them. The CDR3 runs 14 residues. Assay: immunoSEQ multiplex PCR; the TCRdb copy retains only in-frame clones and omits some. The sample carries about 140,000 clones, 80% to 90% recorded once. The sample here was peripheral blood, taken on day 0 of AZD1222 vaccination. The clonotype was recovered from an adult in good health. The chain couples TRBV23-1 to TRBJ1-1; D uncertain. TRBV23-1 is an ORF, and what it does is uncertain. The CDR3 nucleotides are TGCGCCAGCAGTCATTACAAGGATAGGCAAGAAGCTTTCTTT. Its translation is CASSHYKDRQEAFF.